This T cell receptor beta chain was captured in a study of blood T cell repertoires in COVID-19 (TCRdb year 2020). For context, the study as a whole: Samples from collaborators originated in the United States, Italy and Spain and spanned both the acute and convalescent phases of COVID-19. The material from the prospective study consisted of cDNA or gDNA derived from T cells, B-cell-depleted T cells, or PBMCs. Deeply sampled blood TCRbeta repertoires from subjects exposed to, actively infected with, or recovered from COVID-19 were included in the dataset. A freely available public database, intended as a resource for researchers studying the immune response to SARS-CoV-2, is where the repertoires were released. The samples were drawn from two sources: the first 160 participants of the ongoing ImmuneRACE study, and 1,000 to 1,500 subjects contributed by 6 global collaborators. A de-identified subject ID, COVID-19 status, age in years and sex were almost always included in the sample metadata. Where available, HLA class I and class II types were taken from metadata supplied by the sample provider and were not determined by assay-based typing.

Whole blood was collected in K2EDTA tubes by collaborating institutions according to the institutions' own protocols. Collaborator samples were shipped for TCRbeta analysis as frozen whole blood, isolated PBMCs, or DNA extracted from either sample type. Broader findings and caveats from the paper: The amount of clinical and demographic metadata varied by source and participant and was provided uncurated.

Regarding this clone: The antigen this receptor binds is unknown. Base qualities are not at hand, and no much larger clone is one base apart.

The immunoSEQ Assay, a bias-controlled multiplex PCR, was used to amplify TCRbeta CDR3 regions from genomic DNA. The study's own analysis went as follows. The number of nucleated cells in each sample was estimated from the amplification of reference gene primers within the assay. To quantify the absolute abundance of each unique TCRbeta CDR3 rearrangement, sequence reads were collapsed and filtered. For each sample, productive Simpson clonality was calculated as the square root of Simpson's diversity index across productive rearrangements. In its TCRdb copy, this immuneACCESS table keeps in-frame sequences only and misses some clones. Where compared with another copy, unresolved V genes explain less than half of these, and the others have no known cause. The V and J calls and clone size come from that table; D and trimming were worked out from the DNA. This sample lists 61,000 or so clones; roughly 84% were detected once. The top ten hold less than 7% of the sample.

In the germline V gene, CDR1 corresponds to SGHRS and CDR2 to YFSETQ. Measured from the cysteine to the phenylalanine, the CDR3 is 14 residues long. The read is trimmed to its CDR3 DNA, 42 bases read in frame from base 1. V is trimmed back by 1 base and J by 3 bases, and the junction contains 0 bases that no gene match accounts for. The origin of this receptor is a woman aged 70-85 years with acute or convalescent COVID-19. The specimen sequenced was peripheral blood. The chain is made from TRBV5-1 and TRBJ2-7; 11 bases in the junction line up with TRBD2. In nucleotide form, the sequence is TGCGCCAGCAGCTTGACTAGCGGGGGCTACGAGCAGTACTTC. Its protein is CASSLTSGGYEQYF.